These T cell receptor beta chains were read from a single sample in a study of cytotoxic CD8 clonotypes in ibrutinib-treated CLL. Assay: immunoSEQ multiplex PCR; the TCRdb copy retains only in-frame clones and omits some. The sample includes some 120,000 clones, around four fifths seen only once; the top ten take about 3.3%. The specimen comprised PBMCs, sampled after 24 months of ibrutinib treatment. These TCRs come from a human donor with chronic lymphocytic leukemia. Both conserved end residues are part of each CDR3. A D gene is named only where the DNA matches it firmly. Clone size is shown for a subset of rows, as once, few, many or a class of expanded clone.

CASSLRAGYNEQFF	TGTGCCAGCAGCCTTAGAGCGGGGTACAATGAGCAGTTCTTC	NA	TRBV11-3	TRBJ2-1	TRBD2
CATSRQGPYEQYF	TGTGCCACCAGCAGACAGGGACCCTACGAGCAGTACTTC	NA	TRBV15	TRBJ2-7	NA
CASTAGGATDGYTF	TGTGCCAGCACCGCGGGGGGGGCGACCGATGGCTACACCTTC	NA	TRBV21-1	TRBJ1-2	NA
CASSLFGGAYEQYF	TGTGCCAGCAGTTTATTCGGGGGCGCCTACGAGCAGTACTTC	NA	TRBV27	TRBJ2-7	NA
CASSYSKVEQYF	TGTGCCAGCAGTTACTCGAAGGTCGAGCAGTACTTC	few	TRBV6-6	TRBJ2-7	NA
CASSFSRDILGNQPQHF	TGTGCCAGCAGTTTTTCCAGGGACATCCTTGGCAATCAGCCCCAGCATTTT	NA	TRBV28	TRBJ1-5	NA
CASSLGWGGATEAFF	TGTGCCAGCAGCCTGGGTTGGGGAGGAGCCACTGAAGCTTTCTTT	NA	TRBV5-5	TRBJ1-1	NA
CASSVNSLGEQYF	TGTGCCAGCAGCGTAAACAGCTTGGGAGAGCAGTACTTC	few	TRBV9	TRBJ2-7	NA
CASSQNPSTGDSPLHF	TGCGCCAGCAGCCAAAATCCTTCGACAGGGGATTCACCCCTCCACTTT	few	TRBV4-1	TRBJ1-6	TRBD1
CASSGLGQSSYEQYF	TGTGCCAGCAGTGGTCTGGGACAGAGCTCCTACGAGCAGTACTTC	once	TRBV6-1	TRBJ2-7	TRBD1
CASSLSRGGAETQYF	TGTGCCAGCAGCTTATCGCGGGGGGGCGCCGAGACCCAGTACTTC	NA	TRBV7-9	TRBJ2-5	TRBD2
CAIKQGAPGYGYTF	TGTGCCATCAAACAGGGGGCTCCCGGCTATGGCTACACCTTC	NA	TRBV10-3	TRBJ1-2	TRBD1
CAWSIQGRGPQHF	TGTGCCTGGAGTATACAGGGCCGCGGGCCCCAGCATTTT	once	TRBV30	TRBJ1-5	NA
CASSPGTGIAYNSPLHF	TGCGCCAGCAGCCCCGGGACAGGGATCGCCTATAATTCACCCCTCCACTTT	NA	TRBV4-1	TRBJ1-6	TRBD1
CASSDREYGYTF	TGTGCCAGCAGCGACAGGGAATACGGCTACACCTTC	NA	TRBV11-1	TRBJ1-2	TRBD1
CASSSGSRGPRSGNTIYF	TGTGCCAGCAGCTCCGGTTCACGGGGGCCGAGATCTGGAAACACCATATATTTT	NA	TRBV7-9	TRBJ1-3	NA
CASSPTGGGDTQYF	TGTGCCAGCAGCCCGACAGGGGGCGGAGATACGCAGTATTTT	NA	TRBV6-1	TRBJ2-3	TRBD1
CASSTGTDNSPLHF	TGTGCCAGTAGTACCGGGACAGACAATTCACCCCTCCACTTT	NA	TRBV19	TRBJ1-6	TRBD1
CASSEGGIGNQPQHF	TGTGCCAGCAGCGAAGGGGGGATCGGCAATCAGCCCCAGCATTTT	NA	TRBV2	TRBJ1-5	NA
CASSANTGGFGAIYF	TGTGCCAGCAGCGCCAACACAGGGGGTTTTGGGGCCATATATTTT	NA	TRBV7-8	TRBJ1-3	TRBD1
CASSDQGSNQPQHF	TGCGCCAGCAGTGACCAGGGTAGCAATCAGCCCCAGCATTTT	NA	TRBV10-2	TRBJ1-5	NA
CASSFTGYNEQFF	TGTGCCAGCAGCTTCACTGGGTACAATGAGCAGTTCTTC	NA	TRBV5-4	TRBJ2-1	NA
CASSRPGAGDYGYTF	TGTGCCAGTAGTAGGCCAGGGGCGGGGGACTATGGCTACACCTTC	NA	TRBV19	TRBJ1-2	NA
CASSPGATNEKLFF	TGTGCCAGCAGCCCAGGGGCAACTAATGAAAAACTGTTTTTT	NA	TRBV7-9	TRBJ1-4	NA
CASSPGQGMIEKLFF	TGTGCCAGCAGCCCAGGACAGGGAATGATTGAAAAACTGTTTTTT	NA	TRBV7-2	TRBJ1-4	TRBD1
CASSLTGTGVFYEQYF	TGTGCCAGCAGCTTAACCGGGACAGGGGTATTCTACGAGCAGTACTTC	NA	TRBV5-8	TRBJ2-7	TRBD1
CATGTAAQETQYF	TGTGCCACCGGGACAGCGGCCCAAGAGACCCAGTACTTC	NA	TRBV15	TRBJ2-5	TRBD1
CASSEGDRVGYGYTF	TGTGCCAGCAGTGAAGGGGACAGGGTGGGCTATGGCTACACCTTC	NA	TRBV2	TRBJ1-2	TRBD1
CASSLEGGTVYEQYF	TGTGCCAGCAGCTTAGAAGGAGGGACAGTTTACGAGCAGTACTTC	NA	TRBV11-2	TRBJ2-7	NA
CASSQWGDYYGYTF	TGTGCCAGCTCTCAATGGGGGGATTACTATGGCTACACCTTC	once	TRBV18	TRBJ1-2	NA
CASSLYGRGGGTGELFF	TGTGCCAGCAGTTTATATGGGCGGGGGGGCGGCACCGGGGAGCTGTTTTTT	NA	TRBV27	TRBJ2-2	TRBD2
CASTVRGEATF	TGTGCCAGTACTGTTCGGGGGGAGGCCACCTTC	NA	TRBV19	TRBJ1-2	NA
CASSYSGATDYTQYF	TGTGCCAGCAGTTACTCGGGTGCCACCGACTATACGCAGTATTTT	NA	TRBV6-5	TRBJ2-3	NA
CASSLRTGVNEQYF	TGCGCCAGCAGCTTGCGGACAGGGGTGAACGAGCAGTACTTC	once	TRBV5-1	TRBJ2-7	TRBD1
CASQRAGRVRETQYF	TGTGCCAGTCAAAGGGCGGGCAGGGTGCGTGAGACCCAGTACTTC	NA	TRBV19	TRBJ2-5	NA
CASSKDSGPPLNEQFF	TGTGCCAGCAGCAAGGATAGCGGGCCGCCCCTCAATGAGCAGTTCTTC	NA	TRBV5-4	TRBJ2-1	TRBD2
CASRTARNQPQHF	TGTGCCAGCAGGACCGCAAGAAATCAGCCCCAGCATTTT	NA	TRBV6-5	TRBJ1-5	NA
CASSPRGGLLPSSADTQYF	TGTGCCAGCAGCCCGAGAGGGGGATTACTACCCTCATCAGCAGATACGCAGTATTTT	NA	TRBV9	TRBJ2-3	NA
CASSKRGRQEGYGYTF	TGTGCCAGCAGCAAACGGGGGCGACAGGAGGGGTATGGCTACACCTTC	NA	TRBV7-6	TRBJ1-2	NA
CASSLGGPRETQYF	TGTGCCAGCAGCCTTGGGGGGCCCCGGGAGACCCAGTACTTC	NA	TRBV7-2	TRBJ2-5	NA
CASSPGGVAGLLAKNIQYF	TGCGCCAGCAGCCCCGGTGGGGTAGCGGGGCTTTTAGCCAAAAACATTCAGTACTTC	NA	TRBV4-1	TRBJ2-4	TRBD2
CASSPPDQPQHF	TGTGCCAGCAGCCCCCCTGATCAGCCCCAGCATTTT	NA	TRBV7-8	TRBJ1-5	NA
CATNNRQGPQETQYF	TGTGCCACCAACAATAGACAGGGGCCTCAAGAGACCCAGTACTTC	once	TRBV15	TRBJ2-5	TRBD1
CASSFRDNSPLHF	TGTGCCAGCAGTTTCAGGGATAATTCACCCCTCCACTTT	NA	TRBV28	TRBJ1-6	NA